This TCR beta chain was retrieved from a study of T cell changes during pregnancy in multiple sclerosis. The protocol was immunoSEQ multiplex PCR, while the TCRdb copy is restricted to in-frame clones and leaves out a portion. The data contain tens of thousands of clones, around 92% of them seen just once; the ten biggest clones take up about 0.7%. The V and J ends lost 6 bases and 0 bases, in that order; junction bases with no gene match: 10. Germline V gene lookup returns CDR1 KGHSH and CDR2 LQKENI. The CDR3 length is 18 residues. The chain uses TRBV18 and TRBJ2-6, with TRBD1 matching 8 bases. The TCR originated in a female donor in good health, enrolled as a control in a pregnancy study. The sample here was peripheral blood, taken in the third trimester of pregnancy. CDR3 sequence: CASSLRTGSLSGANVLTF. CDR3 bases: TGTGCCAGCTCCCTTCGGACAGGGAGCCTCTCTGGGGCCAACGTCCTGACTTTC. Combining the CDR3 with reference TRBV18 and TRBJ2-6 gives the whole variable domain NAGVMQNPRHLVRRRGQEARLRCSPMKGHSHVYWYRQLPEEGLKFMVYLQKENIIDESGMPKERFSAEFPKEGPSILRIQQVVRGDSAAYFCASSLRTGSLSGANVLTFGAGSRLTVL.